Presented here are 3 T cell receptor beta chains from one specimen sequenced in a study of metastatic and nonmetastatic thyroid tumors. TCRdb reprocessed the PCR reads via MiXCR. The sample gives about 28,000 clones, 3.5% to 4.5% of which show up once; roughly 3.2% is in the top ten. Patients underwent thyroid surgery, and none had received any treatment before it. Sequences were obtained from blood. These receptor sequences come from a male donor with papillary thyroid cancer or a benign thyroid nodule (not recorded which). Some clones in this sample may be carry-over from other donors' samples.

This clone was observed many times. Here the CDR3 reads CSVGVSQLNTEAFF. CDR3 sequence (DNA): TGCAGCGTTGGGGTTTCGCAACTGAACACTGAAGCTTTCTTT. This chain links TRBV29-1 with TRBJ1-1; the D is unclear. The CDR3 consists of 14 residues. The V gene lost 4 bases and the J gene lost 0 bases, with 12 bases spanning the gap. CDR1 and CDR2 from the germline V gene are SQVTM and ANQGSEA. Combining the CDR3 with reference TRBV29-1 and TRBJ1-1 gives the whole variable domain SAVISQKPSRDICQRGTSLTIQCQVDSQVTMMFWYRQQPGQSLTLIATANQGSEATYESGFVIDKFPISRPNLTFSTLTVSNMSPEDSSIYLCSVGVSQLNTEAFFGQGTRLTVV.

This clone was picked up a small number of times. The chain carries TRBV6-1 and TRBJ1-1; no definite D call. Trimming removed 1 base from V and 9 bases from J, with 12 bases in between. The CDR3 contains 13 residues. CDR1 is MNHNS, CDR2 SASEGT, per germline. The CDR3 sequence: CASSEVRGSKAFF. In nucleotides, the CDR3 is TGTGCCAGCAGTGAAGTGAGAGGCAGCAAAGCTTTCTTT.

There are a few counts of this clone. The gene calls are TRBV20-1 and TRBJ1-1; perhaps TRBD1 as D (5 bases). V lost 4 bases, J lost 0 bases, and 15 bases lay in between. Germline V CDR1 and CDR2: DFQATT, SNEGSKA (reference sequence). There are 15 residues in the CDR3. Here the CDR3 DNA reads TGCAGTGCTACCCCCGGACATAGCGTGAACACTGAAGCTTTCTTT. This codes for CSATPGHSVNTEAFF.